The TCR beta chain described here comes from a study of blood T cell repertoires in COVID-19. TCRdb keeps only in-frame clones here, not all; method: immunoSEQ multiplex PCR. The data hold roughly 120,000 clones, with roughly 79% observed a single time. Germline V gene data show CDR1 as SGHRS and CDR2 as YFSETQ. Trimming cost V 0 bases and J 5 bases, with 15 bases left between them. The CDR3 length is 16 residues. The V gene is TRBV5-1, the J gene TRBJ2-1; D might be TRBD2 (6 bases). The specimen sequenced was peripheral blood. The TCR was taken from a man aged 70-80 years with active or convalescent COVID-19. Here the CDR3 reads CASSLGLGREDNEQFF. The CDR3 nucleotides are TGCGCCAGCAGCTTGGGGCTCGGCAGGGAGGACAATGAGCAGTTCTTC.